Below are 13 T cell receptor beta chains sequenced from a single sample in a study of response to subunit inactivated influenza vaccine. TCRdb processed the RT-PCR reads anew with MiXCR; each CDR3 protein has one entry. This table holds about 650,000 distinct CDR3 sequences, 15% to 19% found once. The sequencing used PBMCs from blood, collected 12 days after vaccination. All receptors come from a middle-aged man who received an inactivated influenza vaccine.

The chain recombines TRBV7-2 with TRBJ2-3; TRBD2 aligns across 7 bases. This CDR3 has 16 residues. Germline CDR1 reads SGHTA; CDR2 reads FQGNSA. J gave up 0 bases and V 1 base, and 4 bases lay outside the gene matches. The CDR3 DNA sequence: TGTGCCAGCAGCTTAGTACTAGCGCGGAGCACAGATACGCAGTATTTT. It translates to CASSLVLARSTDTQYF. Variable domain in full (rest from reference TRBV7-2 and TRBJ2-3): GAGVSQSPSNKVTEKGKDVELRCDPISGHTALYWYRQSLGQGLEFLIYFQGNSAPDKSGLPSDRFSAERTGGSVSTLTIQRTQQEDSAVYLCASSLVLARSTDTQYFGPGTRLTVL.

Concerning this clonotype: One end of the junction fails to match germline, which may point to a read error. CDR3 loop: CSAVRDRSYDGCTF. In DNA form, the CDR3 reads TGCAGCGCTGTCCGGGACAGGAGTTATGATGGCTGCACCTTC. V usage is TRBV29-1 and J usage is TRBJ1-2; 8 bases are a match to TRBD1. The CDR3 runs 14 residues. Germline V lookup: CDR1 SQVTM, CDR2 ANQGSEA. Filled out from reference TRBV29-1 and TRBJ1-2, the complete variable domain reads SAVISQKPSRDICQRGTSLTIQCQVDSQVTMMFWYRQQPGQSLTLIATANQGSEATYESGFVIDKFPISRPNLTFSTLTVSNMSPEDSSIYLCSAVRDRSYDGCTFGSGTRLTVV.

This clonotype was counted ten times or more. The gene calls are TRBV12-3 or TRBV12-4 and TRBJ2-1; 11 bases map to TRBD2. This CDR3 region has 16 residues. V lost 1 base to trimming and J lost 3 bases; unmatched junction nucleotides: 2. As DNA, the CDR3 is TGTGCCAGCAGTTTAGACGGGACTAGCGGCTACAATGAGCAGTTCTTC. This translates into CASSLDGTSGYNEQFF.

This clonotype came up many times. The chain couples TRBV24-1 to TRBJ1-2; perhaps TRBD1 as D (5 bases). This CDR3 region has 11 residues. Looked up from germline, CDR1 is KGHDR and CDR2 is SFDVKD. The V end lost 4 bases, the J end lost 6 bases, and 5 bases lay between the germline ends. The CDR3 region is CATSDRDGYTF. The CDR3 DNA sequence: TGTGCCACCAGTGACAGGGATGGCTACACCTTC.

This clonotype was counted a few times. This chain uses TRBV24-1 with TRBJ2-1; D might be TRBD2 (5 bases). CDR3 length: 17 amino acids. Per germline, CDR1 KGHDR and CDR2 SFDVKD. Trimming left V 1 base short and J 7 bases short, with 19 bases between. The CDR3 DNA follows: TGTGCCACCAGTGATTTTTTCCCAGGTCGGGATCGGAATGAGCAGTTCTTC. Protein: CATSDFFPGRDRNEQFF.

This clonotype was detected only a few times. The rearrangement joins TRBV11-2 to TRBJ1-5, with 9 bases that match TRBD1. J was trimmed by 0 bases and V by 1 base; bases with no gene match: 7. The CDR3 covers 18 residues. The germline V gene encodes CDR1 SGHAT and CDR2 FQNNGV. For the CDR3, the DNA is TGTGCCAGCAGCTTAGGTGGGACAGGGTCCTATAGCAATCAGCCCCAGCATTTT. The encoded protein is CASSLGGTGSYSNQPQHF.

The chain links TRBV4-1 to TRBJ2-2, with TRBD2 matching 9 bases. V was clipped by 0 bases and J by 9 bases; unmatched bases: 14. Germline V CDR1 and CDR2: MGHRA, YSYEKL. The CDR3 extends over 18 amino acids. The CDR3 sequence: CASSQEWASGNFGRELFF. DNA of the CDR3: TGCGCCAGCAGCCAAGAGTGGGCTAGCGGGAATTTCGGTCGGGAGCTGTTTTTT.

The V gene is TRBV24-1, the J gene TRBJ2-7; D is unresolved. Germline V gene data show CDR1 as KGHDR and CDR2 as SFDVKD. Trimming removed 8 bases at V and 3 bases at J, with 13 bases between. The CDR3 contains 13 residues. CDR3 amino acids: CATKGGVFYEQYF. CDR3 nucleotides: TGTGCCACCAAAGGTGGGGTCTTCTACGAGCAGTACTTC.

This clonotype came up a few times. V usage is TRBV6-1 and J usage is TRBJ2-2, with D uncertain. Trimming shortened V by 5 bases and J by 7 bases, and 17 bases separated the two germline ends. Germline V gives CDR1 MNHNS, CDR2 SASEGT. This CDR3 has 15 amino acids. CDR3 loop: CASSPRSGVSGELFF. The CDR3 DNA sequence: TGTGCCAGCAGTCCCAGGAGTGGGGTGAGCGGGGAGCTGTTTTTT.

This clonotype was seen a few times. The chain employs TRBV4-2 and TRBJ2-7; D perhaps matches TRBD2 (5 bases). This CDR3 comprises 13 residues. Per germline, CDR1 LGHNA and CDR2 YNFKEQ. Trimming cost V 0 bases and J 5 bases, with 8 bases left between them. This CDR3 is CASSQDIGDEQYF. DNA for the CDR3: TGTGCCAGCAGCCAAGACATCGGGGACGAGCAGTACTTC.

V gene TRBV5-1 combines with J gene TRBJ2-1; the D gene is possibly TRBD2 (7 bases). Trimming removed 0 bases at V and 11 bases at J, with 12 bases between. The CDR3 has 13 amino acids. The germline gives CDR1 SGHRS, CDR2 YFSETQ. The CDR3 reads CASSLELGGQQFF. Written as DNA, the CDR3 is TGCGCCAGCAGCTTGGAACTCGGGGGGCAGCAGTTCTTC.

This clonotype was counted at least ten times. The chain is built from TRBV18 and TRBJ2-3; the D gene is possibly TRBD1 (6 bases). The CDR3 is made up of 15 amino acids. The germline V gene encodes CDR1 KGHSH and CDR2 LQKENI. V was clipped by 2 bases and J by 2 bases, with 11 bases between them. DNA of the CDR3: TGTGCCAGCTCACCAACAGGGATATCCACAGATACGCAGTATTTT. Translated: CASSPTGISTDTQYF.

This clonotype turned up a few times. J is TRBJ2-5 and V is TRBV3-1; D is undetermined. The CDR3 covers 13 residues. V was clipped by 1 base and J by 5 bases, with 8 bases between them. Germline V gene lookup returns CDR1 LGHDT and CDR2 YNNKEL (reference sequence). The CDR3 loop reads CASSQADPETQYF. For the CDR3, the DNA is TGTGCCAGCAGCCAAGCAGATCCGGAGACCCAGTACTTC.